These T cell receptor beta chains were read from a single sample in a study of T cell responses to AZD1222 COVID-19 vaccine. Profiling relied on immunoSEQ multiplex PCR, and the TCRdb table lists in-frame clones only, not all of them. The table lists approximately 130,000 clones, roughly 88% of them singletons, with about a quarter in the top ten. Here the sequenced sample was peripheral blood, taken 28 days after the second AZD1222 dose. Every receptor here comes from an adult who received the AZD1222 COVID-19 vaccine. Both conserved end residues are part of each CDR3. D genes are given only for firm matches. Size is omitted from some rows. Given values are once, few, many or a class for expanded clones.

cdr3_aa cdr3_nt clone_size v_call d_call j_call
CASSLPGQTYEQYF TGTGCCAGCAGCTTACCGGGACAGACCTACGAGCAGTACTTC . TRBV13 TRBD1 TRBJ2-7
CASSLDTYLGSYNSPLHF TGTGCCAGCAGCTTAGACACATACCTCGGCTCCTATAATTCACCCCTCCACTTT . TRBV7-2 . TRBJ1-6
CASSVRGDNEQFF TGTGCCAGCAGTGTTAGGGGGGACAATGAGCAGTTCTTC . TRBV2 . TRBJ2-1
CASSRTLWADQETQYF TGCGCCAGCAGCCGGACTCTCTGGGCGGACCAAGAGACCCAGTACTTC . TRBV5-1 . TRBJ2-5
CASSAQGENEKLFF TGTGCCAGCAGCGCCCAGGGAGAGAATGAAAAACTGTTTTTT few TRBV7-8 . TRBJ1-4
CASSFQKNEKLFF TGCGCCAGCAGCTTTCAGAAGAATGAAAAACTGTTTTTT . TRBV4-3 . TRBJ1-4
CASSAIGQGSFNEQFF TGTGCCAGCAGTGCCATTGGACAGGGTAGTTTCAATGAGCAGTTCTTC . TRBV28 TRBD1 TRBJ2-1
CASSDRLVPDTQYF TGTGCCAGCAGTGACAGGCTGGTTCCAGATACGCAGTATTTT . TRBV6-4 . TRBJ2-3
CASSRWTGPNYGYTF TGTGCCAGCAGCAGGTGGACCGGTCCCAACTATGGCTACACCTTC . TRBV5-6 . TRBJ1-2
CASSLGGRVNTEAFF TGTGCCAGCAGCCTTGGGGGGCGAGTGAACACTGAAGCTTTCTTT . TRBV7-9 . TRBJ1-1
CASSFPDSYGYTF TGTGCCAGCAGTTTCCCGGACAGCTATGGCTACACCTTC few TRBV12-3/TRBV12-4 . TRBJ1-2
CASSWQGARVQSNYGYTF TGTGCCAGCAGCTGGCAGGGGGCGCGAGTACAATCTAACTATGGCTACACCTTC once TRBV5-5 TRBD1 TRBJ1-2
CASSFQPLLNTEAFF TGTGCCAGCAGCTTTCAGCCGCTTCTAAACACTGAAGCTTTCTTT . TRBV7-9 . TRBJ1-1
CASSQQIREGTEAFF TGCGCCAGCAGCCAACAAATAAGGGAGGGGACTGAAGCTTTCTTT . TRBV4-3 . TRBJ1-1
CASSVGGSSYEQYF TGTGCCAGCAGCGTAGGTGGGAGCTCCTACGAGCAGTACTTC few TRBV9 . TRBJ2-7
CASSGQGNYNEQFF TGTGCCAGCAGCGGACAGGGGAATTACAATGAGCAGTTCTTC . TRBV7-9 TRBD1 TRBJ2-1
CASSPADGAAEAFF TGTGCCAGCAGCCCAGCTGACGGTGCCGCTGAAGCTTTCTTT . TRBV7-3 . TRBJ1-1
CASTAQETQYF TGTGCCAGTACAGCCCAAGAGACCCAGTACTTC . TRBV19 . TRBJ2-5
CASSLSRQTGQKGYTF TGTGCCAGCAGTTTATCCCGTCAGACAGGGCAAAAGGGCTACACCTTC . TRBV28 TRBD1 TRBJ1-2
CASSLNQGAPLHF TGTGCCAGCAGTTTAAATCAGGGGGCACCCCTCCACTTT . TRBV12-3/TRBV12-4 TRBD1 TRBJ1-6
CASSHKSLEAFF TGTGCCAGCAGCCACAAGAGCCTTGAAGCTTTCTTT . TRBV3-1/TRBV3-2 . TRBJ1-1
CASNDGTGSIEAFF TGTGCCAGCAACGACGGGACAGGGAGTATTGAAGCTTTCTTT . TRBV6-5 TRBD1 TRBJ1-1
CASSQATGRGLEQYF TGTGCCAGCAGCCAAGCCACAGGTCGGGGGCTCGAGCAGTACTTC few TRBV3-1/TRBV3-2 . TRBJ2-7
CASSLSGTPYEQYF TGTGCCAGCAGTTTAAGCGGGACACCCTACGAGCAGTACTTC . TRBV28 . TRBJ2-7
CASRPVPGTGDEKLFF TGCGCCAGCAGGCCGGTGCCGGGCACAGGGGATGAAAAACTGTTTTTT . TRBV5-1 TRBD1 TRBJ1-4
CASRKVDLNTGELFF TGTGCCAGCAGGAAAGTGGACCTTAACACCGGGGAGCTGTTTTTT few TRBV4-2 . TRBJ2-2
CASINAGGNTIYF TGTGCCAGCATCAACGCCGGTGGAAACACCATATATTTT . TRBV6-5 . TRBJ1-3
CASRVGQGNQPQHF TGTGCCAGTAGAGTGGGTCAGGGGAATCAGCCCCAGCATTTT . TRBV19 . TRBJ1-5
CASSIDGSSSYEQYF TGTGCCAGTAGTATAGATGGCAGTAGCTCCTACGAGCAGTACTTC . TRBV19 . TRBJ2-7
CAISAGQGNAGELFF TGTGCCATCAGCGCGGGACAGGGGAACGCCGGGGAGCTGTTTTTT . TRBV10-3 TRBD1 TRBJ2-2
CASSLEGLPGNTIYF TGTGCCAGCAGCTTAGAAGGGTTACCTGGAAACACCATATATTTT . TRBV7-2 . TRBJ1-3
CAISGGQGGAEAFF TGTGCCATCAGTGGGGGACAGGGGGGAGCTGAAGCTTTCTTT . TRBV10-3 TRBD1 TRBJ1-1
CASSLVLGPSEAFF TGTGCCAGCAGCTTAGTATTAGGGCCATCTGAAGCTTTCTTT . TRBV7-9 . TRBJ1-1
CASSSTTGTSYGYTF TGTGCCAGCAGCTCGACGACTGGGACTTCGTATGGCTACACCTTC . TRBV7-2 . TRBJ1-2
CASNPLAGGNYNEQFF TGTGCCAGCAACCCCCTAGCGGGGGGTAACTACAATGAGCAGTTCTTC . TRBV6-2/TRBV6-3 TRBD2 TRBJ2-1
CASSSIGDAEAFF TGCGCCAGCAGCTCAATAGGGGATGCCGAAGCTTTCTTT once TRBV5-1 . TRBJ1-1
CASKMTGYGYTF TGTGCCAGCAAGATGACAGGGTATGGCTACACCTTC . TRBV6-5 TRBD1 TRBJ1-2
CASSRWTGPTDTQYF TGTGCCAGCAGCAGGTGGACAGGCCCGACAGATACGCAGTATTTT . TRBV27 TRBD1 TRBJ2-3
CASSFVAFGGVNTEAFF TGCGCCAGCAGCTTCGTCGCCTTCGGGGGTGTGAACACTGAAGCTTTCTTT . TRBV5-1 . TRBJ1-1
CASSMGPWSTIYF TGTGCCAGCAGCATGGGTCCCTGGTCCACCATATATTTT . TRBV27 . TRBJ1-3
CASRLGGVRGQPQHF TGTGCCAGCAGACTGGGGGGGGTGAGGGGACAGCCCCAGCATTTT . TRBV27 . TRBJ1-5
CASREGTGELFF TGTGCCAGCAGGGAGGGGACCGGGGAGCTGTTTTTT . TRBV12-3/TRBV12-4 . TRBJ2-2